Below are 24 T cell receptor beta chains sequenced from a single sample in a study of regulatory dendritic cells for organ transplantation. These receptors' targets are unknown. CFSE-labeled sorted T cells met regulatory or mature dendritic cells for four to five days. The protocol was immunoSEQ multiplex PCR, while the TCRdb copy is restricted to in-frame clones and leaves out a portion. This sample carries tens of thousands of clones, roughly 87% of them seen once, and the ten largest clones take 0.26%. Sequencing input: naive CD4+ T cells from blood cultured with dendritic cells. The subset denotes: CD45RA+ naive T cells. These receptors originate from a human donor in good health.

CDR3 in DNA: TGTGCCAGTACCCCAAGCTCCTATAATTCACCCCTCCACTTT. Translation gives CASTPSSYNSPLHF. The chain has TRBV19 and TRBJ1-6; no clear D gene. Trimming took 7 bases from V and 0 from J, leaving 7 bases between them. The CDR3 sequence is 14 residues long. Germline lookup yields CDR1 LNHDA and CDR2 SQIVND (reference sequence).

The chain recombines TRBV15 with TRBJ1-4, with TRBD1 matching over 7 bases. Unmatched junction bases numbered 10, after V lost 0 bases and J lost 9 bases. Germline loops: CDR1 LNHNV, CDR2 YYDKDF (reference sequence). The CDR3 covers 16 residues. CDR3 nucleotides: TGTGCCACCAGCAGAGAAAAGAACAGGGGAGGGAAAAAACTGTTTTTT. This encodes CATSREKNRGGKKLFF.

This chain links TRBV4-3 with TRBJ1-1; D is uncertain. The CDR3 consists of 14 residues. V lost 1 base, J lost 5 bases, and 11 bases lay in between. The germline V gene encodes CDR1 LGHNA and CDR2 YSLEER. CDR3 nucleotide sequence: TGCGCCAGCAGCCAAGGCGAAAAGTGGACTGAAGCTTTCTTT. Encoded protein: CASSQGEKWTEAFF.

The rearrangement uses TRBV14 and TRBJ2-3, with 7 bases lining up with TRBD2. CDR1 and CDR2 (germline): SGHDN, FVKESK. The ends lost 6 bases at V and 2 bases at J; junction bases unmatched: 5. This CDR3 is built from 14 residues. CDR3 sequence (DNA): TGTGCCAGCAGTATAGCGGGCCTCACAGATACGCAGTATTTT. Amino acids: CASSIAGLTDTQYF.

In this sample, this clone turned up once. The genes are TRBV5-6 and TRBJ2-3; 14 bases are a match to TRBD2. Trimming took 2 bases from V and 0 from J; bases not matched to a gene: 2. The germline CDR1 and CDR2 sequences are SGHDT and YYEEEE. This CDR3 is 17 amino acids long. CDR3: CASSLRLAGGSTDTQYF. In nucleotides, the CDR3 is TGTGCCAGCAGCTTAAGACTAGCGGGGGGGAGCACAGATACGCAGTATTTT. The whole variable domain, filled in from reference TRBV5-6 and TRBJ2-3, reads DAGVTQSPTHLIKTRGQQVTLRCSPKSGHDTVSWYQQALGQGPQFIFQYYEEEERQRGNFPDRFSGHQFPNYSSELNVNALLLGDSALYLCASSLRLAGGSTDTQYFGPGTRLTVL.

The chain uses TRBV7-2 and TRBJ2-1; 11 bases are shared with TRBD2. Losses at the gene ends were 2 bases for V and 2 bases for J; bases not matched to a gene: 2. The germline gives CDR1 SGHTA, CDR2 FQGNSA. The CDR3 runs 16 residues. CDR3 in amino acids: CASSLQGLAAYNEQFF. DNA for the CDR3: TGTGCCAGCAGCTTACAGGGACTAGCGGCCTACAATGAGCAGTTCTTC.

J is TRBJ2-2 and V is TRBV9; D may be TRBD1 (6 bases). The germline V and J ends were trimmed by 4 bases and 6 bases, with 16 bases remaining between them. The CDR3 sequence is 15 residues long. The germline V gene encodes CDR1 SGDLS and CDR2 YYNGEE. The DNA for the CDR3 is TGTGCCAGCAGCACCGGACAGCTTCCTCCCGGGGAGCTGTTTTTT. Protein product: CASSTGQLPPGELFF.

This chain uses TRBV6-5 with TRBJ2-7, with 7 nucleotides matching TRBD1. The length of the CDR3 is 14 residues. Germline CDR1 is MNHEY and CDR2 is SVGAGI. The V gene end was trimmed by 5 bases and the J gene end by 3 bases; junction bases not matched to a gene: 7. The CDR3 loop is CASSRQGDLYEQYF. Written as DNA, the CDR3 is TGTGCCAGCAGTCGACAGGGAGACCTCTACGAGCAGTACTTC.

The chain links TRBV5-3 to TRBJ1-5, with TRBD1 matching 8 bases. TRBV5-3 qualifies as an ORF whose function is uncertain. V trimming: 3 bases; J trimming: 7 bases; junction bases outside the gene matches: 12. This CDR3 region has 16 residues. Here the CDR3 reads CARSCGTGGIRQPQHF. Here the CDR3 DNA reads TGTGCCAGAAGCTGCGGTACAGGGGGTATAAGGCAGCCCCAGCATTTT.

The chain combines TRBV14 with TRBJ1-3; D is undetermined. This CDR3 is built from 13 residues. Germline values: CDR1 SGHDN, CDR2 FVKESK. V lost 5 bases and J lost 0, with 5 bases in between. CDR3: CASSASSGNTIYF. The CDR3, as DNA: TGTGCCAGCAGCGCCAGCTCTGGAAACACCATATATTTT.

This clone was counted a few times. The J gene is TRBJ1-6, the V gene TRBV27; D possibly corresponds to TRBD1 (6 bases). V lost 7 bases to trimming and J lost 7 bases, with 17 bases between them. The CDR3 is 15 amino acids. CDR1 is MNHEY and CDR2 is SMNVEV in the germline V gene (reference sequence). As DNA, the CDR3 is TGTGCCAGCACCCGGGACATCCTAGGGAATTCACCCCTCCACTTT. It translates to CASTRDILGNSPLHF.

The chain combines TRBV28 with TRBJ2-1; D gene uncertain. The CDR3 contains 13 residues. V was pared by 5 bases and J by 0 bases, with 5 bases between. Germline V gene data show CDR1 as MDHEN and CDR2 as SYDVKM. CDR3 sequence (DNA): TGTGCCAGCAGTCGGCGCTCCTACAATGAGCAGTTCTTC. Its translation: CASSRRSYNEQFF.

The table lists this clone with a count of one. The chain is built from TRBV11-1 and TRBJ2-7; D is ambiguous. The CDR3 contains 13 residues. Germline loops: CDR1 SGHAT, CDR2 FQDESV (reference sequence). V dropped 1 base and J dropped 7 bases, with 11 bases sitting between them. Here the CDR3 DNA reads TGTGCCAGCAGCTTAGTGTCCAGGTGGGAGCAGTACTTC. Its protein product is CASSLVSRWEQYF.

The rearrangement uses TRBV6-4 and TRBJ2-2, with 8 bases lining up with TRBD2. The CDR3 covers 15 residues. V lost 4 bases to trimming and J lost 7 bases; unmatched junction nucleotides: 8. Germline V gives CDR1 MRHNA, CDR2 SNTAGT. The CDR3, as DNA: TGTGCCAGCAGTGCCTTAACTAGCGGCGGCGGGGAGCTGTTTTTT. This codes for CASSALTSGGGELFF.

V is TRBV18 and J is TRBJ2-1, with D hard to call. V shed 3 bases and J shed 7 bases, with 4 bases lying between them. Germline V lookup: CDR1 KGHSH, CDR2 LQKENI. The CDR3 length is 11 residues. The CDR3 bases are TGTGCCAGCTCACCGATTAATGAGCAGTTCTTC. Translation gives CASSPINEQFF.

J is TRBJ2-3 and V is TRBV4-2; D unclear. V was shortened by 2 bases and J by 4 bases, with 7 bases between the two germline ends. CDR1 is LGHNA and CDR2 is YNFKEQ in the germline V gene. This CDR3 is 13 amino acids long. The CDR3 DNA reads TGTGCCAGCAGCCAACTTTCGGCAGATACGCAGTATTTT. This sequence encodes CASSQLSADTQYF.

In this sample, this clone turned up once. This chain uses TRBV28 with TRBJ1-5; 7 bases map to TRBD1. Germline CDR1 is MDHEN and CDR2 is SYDVKM. The CDR3 runs to 13 residues. V lost 5 bases, J lost 6 bases, and 4 bases stayed unmatched. CDR3 nucleotide sequence: TGTGCCAGCAGTGACAGGGCAGGTCAGCCCCAGCATTTT. As protein: CASSDRAGQPQHF.

V gene TRBV28 combines with J gene TRBJ1-1; D ambiguous. Trimming cost V 8 bases and J 4 bases, with 17 bases left between them. From germline, CDR1 is MDHEN and CDR2 SYDVKM. This CDR3 comprises 14 residues. The CDR3 here is CASGLPGVGTEAFF. CDR3 nucleotides: TGTGCCAGCGGTCTCCCTGGGGTCGGCACTGAAGCTTTCTTT.

The genes are TRBV7-2 and TRBJ1-4, with 7 bases identical to TRBD1. V was pared by 2 bases and J by 8 bases, with 14 bases of the junction left unmatched. This CDR3 is 17 amino acids long. In germline, CDR1 is SGHTA, CDR2 FQGNSA. Written as DNA, the CDR3 is TGTGCCAGCAGCTTATTCGTCGGCGACAGGGCCGCGGAAAAACTGTTTTTT. It encodes CASSLFVGDRAAEKLFF.

V usage is TRBV28 and J usage is TRBJ2-1, with a possible D match to TRBD2 (5 bases). There are 14 residues in the CDR3. Trimming stripped 3 bases from V and 6 bases from J, with 12 bases between. Germline CDR1 is MDHEN and CDR2 is SYDVKM. In DNA, the CDR3 is TGTGCCAGCAGTTTTTTTGGAGGTCTCAATGAGCAGTTCTTC. This gives the protein CASSFFGGLNEQFF. Complete variable domain (other parts from reference TRBV28 and TRBJ2-1): DVKVTQSSRYLVKRTGEKVFLECVQDMDHENMFWYRQDPGLGLRLIYFSYDVKMKEKGDIPEGYSVSREKKERFSLILESASTNQTSMYLCASSFFGGLNEQFFGPGTRLTVL.

The gene calls are TRBV6-1 and TRBJ1-2; D might be TRBD1 (6 bases). This CDR3 spans 15 amino acids. V shed 3 bases and J shed 4 bases, with 15 bases lying between them. CDR1 and CDR2 (germline): MNHNS, SASEGT. The CDR3 loop reads CASSESYRDSYGYTF. The DNA for the CDR3 is TGTGCCAGCAGTGAGTCTTACAGGGATTCCTATGGCTACACCTTC.

The chain has TRBV5-4 and TRBJ1-1; 9 bases fit TRBD1. The J segment lost 0 bases and the V segment lost 5 bases, leaving 5 bases of the junction unmatched. CDR3 length equals 15 residues. CDR1 is SGHNT and CDR2 is YYREEE in the germline V gene (reference sequence). Written as DNA, the CDR3 is TGTGCCAGCAGACAGGGGGCCCTAATGAACACTGAAGCTTTCTTT. This translates into CASRQGALMNTEAFF.

The chain uses TRBV11-2 and TRBJ1-3; 7 nucleotides agree with TRBD1. This CDR3 has 16 amino acids. Germline V gene lookup returns CDR1 SGHAT and CDR2 FQNNGV. The V segment lost 5 bases and the J segment 4 bases; nucleotides outside the gene matches: 11. CDR3 coding DNA: TGTGCCAGCAGCACCCCGAGGGGGCAGGCAGGAAACACCATATATTTT. Translated: CASSTPRGQAGNTIYF.

This clone was detected only a few times. V is TRBV9 and J is TRBJ1-6, with D unclear. Germline-derived CDR1 and CDR2 are SGDLS and YYNGEE. V lost 1 base to trimming and J lost 10 bases, with 15 bases between them. The CDR3 covers 15 residues. CDR3 nucleotides: TGTGCCAGCAGCGTATCGGCGGCTTCACGATCACCCCTCCACTTT. Encoded protein: CASSVSAASRSPLHF.